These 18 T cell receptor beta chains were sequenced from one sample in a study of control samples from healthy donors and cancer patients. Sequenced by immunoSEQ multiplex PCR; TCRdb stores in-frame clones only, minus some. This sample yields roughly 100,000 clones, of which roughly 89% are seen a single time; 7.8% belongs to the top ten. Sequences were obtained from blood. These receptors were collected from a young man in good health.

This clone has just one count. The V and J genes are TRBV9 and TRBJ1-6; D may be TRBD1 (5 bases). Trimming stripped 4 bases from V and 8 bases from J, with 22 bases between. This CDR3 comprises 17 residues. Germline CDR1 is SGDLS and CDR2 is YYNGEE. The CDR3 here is CASSPSGVLEGDSPLHF. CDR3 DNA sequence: TGTGCCAGCAGCCCGTCGGGAGTCCTCGAAGGGGATTCACCCCTCCACTTT.

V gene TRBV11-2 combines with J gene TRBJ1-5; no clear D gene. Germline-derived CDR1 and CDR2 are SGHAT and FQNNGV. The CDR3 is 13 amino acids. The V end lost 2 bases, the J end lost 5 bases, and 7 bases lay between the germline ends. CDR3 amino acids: CASSLNGDQPQHF. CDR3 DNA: TGTGCCAGCAGCTTAAACGGGGATCAGCCCCAGCATTTT.

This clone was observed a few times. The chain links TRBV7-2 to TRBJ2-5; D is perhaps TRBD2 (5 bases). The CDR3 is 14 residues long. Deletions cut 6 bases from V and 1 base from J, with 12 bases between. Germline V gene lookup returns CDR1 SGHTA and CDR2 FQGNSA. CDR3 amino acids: CASSRGRGQETQYF. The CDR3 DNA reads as TGTGCCAGCAGTCGCGGCCGGGGCCAAGAGACCCAGTACTTC.

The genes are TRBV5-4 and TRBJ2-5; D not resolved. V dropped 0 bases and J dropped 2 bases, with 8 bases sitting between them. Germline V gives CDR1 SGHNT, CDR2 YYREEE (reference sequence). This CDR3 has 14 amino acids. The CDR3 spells CASSLVPGQETQYF. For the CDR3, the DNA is TGTGCCAGCAGCTTGGTACCAGGTCAAGAGACCCAGTACTTC.

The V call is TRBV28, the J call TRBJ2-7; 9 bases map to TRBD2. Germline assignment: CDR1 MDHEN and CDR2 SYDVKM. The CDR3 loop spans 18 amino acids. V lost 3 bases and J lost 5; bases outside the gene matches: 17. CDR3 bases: TGTGCCAGCAGTTTGTCAGGGGGGTTGGGGACTAGCCTGAACGAGCAGTACTTC. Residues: CASSLSGGLGTSLNEQYF.

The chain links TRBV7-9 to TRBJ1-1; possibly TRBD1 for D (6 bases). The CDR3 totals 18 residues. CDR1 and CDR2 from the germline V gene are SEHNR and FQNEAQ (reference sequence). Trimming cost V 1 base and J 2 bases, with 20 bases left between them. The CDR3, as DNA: TGTGCCAGCAGCTTAGAGGCAGGGGCTCGAAGTCGAAACACTGAAGCTTTCTTT. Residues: CASSLEAGARSRNTEAFF.

The CDR3 loop reads CASSIGYNSPLHF. The CDR3, as DNA: TGTGCCAGTAGTATTGGGTATAATTCACCCCTCCACTTT. The chain has TRBV19 and TRBJ1-6; D is undetermined. CDR3 length: 13 residues. Trimming cost V 3 bases and J 4 bases, with 4 bases left between them. Germline V gene data show CDR1 as LNHDA and CDR2 as SQIVND (reference sequence). Based on the CDR3 plus reference TRBV19 and TRBJ1-6, the full variable domain is DGGITQSPKYLFRKEGQNVTLSCEQNLNHDAMYWYRQDPGQGLRLIYYSQIVNDFQKGDIAEGYSVSREKKESFPLTVTSAQKNPTAFYLCASSIGYNSPLHFGNGTRLTVT.

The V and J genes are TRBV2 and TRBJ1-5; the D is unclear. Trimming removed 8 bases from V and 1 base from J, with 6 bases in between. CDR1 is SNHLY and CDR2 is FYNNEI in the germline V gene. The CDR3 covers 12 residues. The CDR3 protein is CASSESNQPQHF. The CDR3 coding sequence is TGTGCCAGCTCAGAGAGCAATCAGCCCCAGCATTTT.

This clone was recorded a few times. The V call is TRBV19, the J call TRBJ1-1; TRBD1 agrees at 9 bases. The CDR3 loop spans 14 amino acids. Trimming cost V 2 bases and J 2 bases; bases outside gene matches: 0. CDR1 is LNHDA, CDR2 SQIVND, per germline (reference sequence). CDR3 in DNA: TGTGCCAGTAGTATAACAGGGGGCAACACTGAAGCTTTCTTT. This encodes CASSITGGNTEAFF.

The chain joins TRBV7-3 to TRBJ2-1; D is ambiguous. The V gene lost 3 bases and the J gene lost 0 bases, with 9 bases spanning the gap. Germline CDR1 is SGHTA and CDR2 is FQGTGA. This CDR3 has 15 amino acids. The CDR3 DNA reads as TGTGCCAGCAGCTTGTCGCCAAGCTCCTACAATGAGCAGTTCTTC. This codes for CASSLSPSSYNEQFF.

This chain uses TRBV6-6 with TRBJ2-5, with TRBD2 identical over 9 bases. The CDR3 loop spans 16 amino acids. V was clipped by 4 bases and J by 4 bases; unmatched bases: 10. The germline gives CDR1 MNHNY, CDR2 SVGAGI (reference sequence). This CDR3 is CASSSGLAIVRETQYF. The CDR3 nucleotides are TGTGCCAGCAGTTCCGGACTAGCGATCGTCAGAGAGACCCAGTACTTC.

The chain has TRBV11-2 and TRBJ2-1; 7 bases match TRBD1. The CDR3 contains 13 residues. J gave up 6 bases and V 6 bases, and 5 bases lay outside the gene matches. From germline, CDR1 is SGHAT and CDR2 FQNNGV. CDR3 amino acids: CASRLTGSNEQFF. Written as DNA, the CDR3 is TGTGCCAGCAGACTGACAGGGTCCAATGAGCAGTTCTTC. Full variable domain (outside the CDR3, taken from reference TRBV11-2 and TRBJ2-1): EAGVAQSPRYKIIEKRQSVAFWCNPISGHATLYWYQQILGQGPKLLIQFQNNGVVDDSQLPKDRFSAERLKGVDSTLKIQPAKLEDSAVYLCASRLTGSNEQFFGPGTRLTVL.

The CDR3 coding sequence is TGTGCCAGTAGAGGGGGGATGGGACAGGGAAGCACTGAAGCTTTCTTT. Protein sequence: CASRGGMGQGSTEAFF. The chain is built from TRBV19 and TRBJ1-1; 9 bases agree with TRBD1. This CDR3 spans 16 amino acids. Germline CDR1 LNHDA, CDR2 SQIVND (reference sequence). With 6 bases clipped from V and 4 bases from J, the junction kept 12 bases outside the gene matches. The full variable domain, rest sourced from reference TRBV19 and TRBJ1-1, is DGGITQSPKYLFRKEGQNVTLSCEQNLNHDAMYWYRQDPGQGLRLIYYSQIVNDFQKGDIAEGYSVSREKKESFPLTVTSAQKNPTAFYLCASRGGMGQGSTEAFFGQGTRLTVV.

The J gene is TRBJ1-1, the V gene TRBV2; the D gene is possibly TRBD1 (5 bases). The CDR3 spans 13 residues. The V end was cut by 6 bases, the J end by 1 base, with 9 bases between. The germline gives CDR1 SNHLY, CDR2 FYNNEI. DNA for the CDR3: TGTGCCAGCAGAGACAGACAGAACACTGAAGCTTTCTTT. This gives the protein CASRDRQNTEAFF.

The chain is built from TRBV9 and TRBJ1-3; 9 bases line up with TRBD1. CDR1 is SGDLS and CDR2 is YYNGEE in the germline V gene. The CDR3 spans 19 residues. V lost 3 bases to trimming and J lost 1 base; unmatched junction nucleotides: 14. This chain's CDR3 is CASSEQGASRSLSGNTIYF. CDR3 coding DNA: TGTGCCAGCAGCGAACAGGGGGCATCGCGCTCCCTTTCTGGAAACACCATATATTTT.

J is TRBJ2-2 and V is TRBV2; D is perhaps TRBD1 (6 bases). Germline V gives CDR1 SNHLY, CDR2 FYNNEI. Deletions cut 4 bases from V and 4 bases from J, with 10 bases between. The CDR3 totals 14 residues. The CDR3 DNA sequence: TGTGCCAGCAGTGGTGACAGGCTCACCGGGGAGCTGTTTTTT. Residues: CASSGDRLTGELFF.

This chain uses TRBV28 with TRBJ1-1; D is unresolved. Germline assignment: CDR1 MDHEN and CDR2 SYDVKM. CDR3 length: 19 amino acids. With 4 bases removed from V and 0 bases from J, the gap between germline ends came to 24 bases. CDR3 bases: TGTGCCAGCAGTTCAAGAACACCGACAAGGAATTACATGAACACTGAAGCTTTCTTT. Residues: CASSSRTPTRNYMNTEAFF.

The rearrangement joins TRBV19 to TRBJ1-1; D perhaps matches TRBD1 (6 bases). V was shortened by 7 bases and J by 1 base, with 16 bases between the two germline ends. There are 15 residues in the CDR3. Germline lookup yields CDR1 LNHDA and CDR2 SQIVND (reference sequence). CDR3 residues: CASIKGGGGNTEAFF. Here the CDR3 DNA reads TGTGCCAGTATCAAAGGGGGTGGAGGGAACACTGAAGCTTTCTTT.